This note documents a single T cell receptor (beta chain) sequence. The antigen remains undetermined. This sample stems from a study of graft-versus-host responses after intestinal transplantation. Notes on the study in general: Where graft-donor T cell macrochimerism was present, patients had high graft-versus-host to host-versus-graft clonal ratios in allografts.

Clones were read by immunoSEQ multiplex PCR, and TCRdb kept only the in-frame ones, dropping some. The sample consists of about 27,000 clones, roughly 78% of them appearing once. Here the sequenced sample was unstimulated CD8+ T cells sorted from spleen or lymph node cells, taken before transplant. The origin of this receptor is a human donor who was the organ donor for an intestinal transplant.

CDR3: CASSIDRSTYEQYF. The CDR3 nucleotides are TGTGCCAGCAGCATCGACAGGTCCACCTACGAGCAGTACTTC. This chain joins TRBV7-9 and TRBJ2-7, with a possible D match to TRBD1 (6 bases). Germline V CDR1 and CDR2: SEHNR, FQNEAQ (reference sequence). The CDR3 contains 14 residues. V lost 5 bases, J lost 2 bases, and 13 bases lay in between.